The rows below give T cell receptor beta chains drawn from one sample of a study of Tregs in tolerant kidney transplant recipients. Profiled with immunoSEQ multiplex PCR; TCRdb holds only in-frame clones, not every one. This table holds about 15,000 clones, just under 80% found once. Source: Tregs from blood, taken before the transplant. The receptor source for this set is a human donor who received a combined kidney and bone marrow transplant. Each CDR3 is given with its conserved first and last residue.

>TRBV5-6
CASSFDRSGGYTF
>TRBV5-6
CASSPGGLAGYNEQFF
>TRBV4-2
CASSQDSKLGLAGGKETQYF
>TRBV19
CASVPGQGYNEKLFF
>TRBV5-1
CASSFTGGINYGYTF
>TRBV7-2
CASSGRGYNEQFF
>TRBV5-4
CASSRPGLGGAEAFF
>TRBV28
CASSGWGTGYGYTF
>TRBV28
CATLLASSYNSPLHF
>TRBV5-5
CASSLVFGVKSNYGYTF
>TRBV5-1
CASSLAPGPDEQFF
>TRBV5-1
CASRSGTISTDTQYF
>TRBV29-1
CSALKGRLTGELFF
>TRBV7-2
CASSLVSVNYGYTF
>TRBV6-5
CASSQGTVGNSPLHF
>TRBV5-4
CASSSPYSEESSYNEQFF
>TRBV5-6
CASRPTGGEGNEQFF
>TRBV30
CAWTGLETQYF
>TRBV19
CASKSGTASGNTIYF
>TRBV11-2
CASSPSGGALGNTIYF
>TRBV19
CATGTGRTYEQYF
>TRBV18
CASSPSHLALTSYEQYF
>TRBV10-3
CAISDPGRGVSDEKLFF
>TRBV6-5
CASTTSQGASSPLHF
>TRBV25-1
CASSEGTAATF
>TRBV18
CASSPRPPFVTSGGNEQFF
>TRBV28
CASSKVGLTGLNQPQHF
>TRBV4-1
CASSQESGTGGETQYF
>TRBV5-1
CASSLGTYQETQYF
>TRBV5-8
CASSLGFSKETQYF
>TRBV14
CASSQESISGGVSLPYNEQFF
>TRBV27
CASRSQGGYEQYF
>TRBV19
CASSSRQGGGANVLTF
>TRBV30
CAWRTGKLHEQYF
>TRBV15
CATSGQAASGANVLTF
>TRBV6-1
CASSGDRGARNEQFF
>TRBV5-1
CASSLWLAGEAFF
>TRBV18
CASSKPGLASGYNEQFF
>TRBV30
CAWSVLDRVSGELFF
>TRBV27
CASSLDRRATGELFF
>TRBV28
CASSLTGEEQYF
>TRBV2
CAINPREYQETQYF
>TRBV5-1
CASKLRGNTEAFF
>TRBV11-2
CASSLTSGSWDEQFF
>TRBV5-1
CASSFGTESFATNEKLFF
>TRBV18
CASSPGPGQGFYGYTF
>TRBV18
CASSPIQGPNTEAFF
>TRBV28
CASSLLRTGSYEQYF
>TRBV6-5
CASSYLYGPGNSPLHF